This T cell receptor beta chain was profiled in a study of T cell changes during pregnancy in multiple sclerosis (dated by TCRdb to about 2019). About the full investigation: Changes in the T cell repertoire over the course of pregnancy were examined in this study in women with multiple sclerosis.

Libraries were built with the immunoSEQ multiplex PCR assay. The source is immuneACCESS, and TCRdb retained only in-frame sequences with V and J called. Part of the clones is not carried over; for the studies checked, unresolved V genes explain less than half of this, and the remainder is unexplained. The sample data list some 130,000 clones, and about 95% of these were observed just once. The ten largest make up 0.44% of the sample. A word on this clone: It has no known antigen specificity. No much larger clone is present one base from it, and per-base qualities are unavailable.

The material was peripheral blood, obtained after pregnancy. The receptor was isolated from a female donor with multiple sclerosis, enrolled in a pregnancy study.

The encoded CDR3 is CASSLRLAGTTGYNEQFF. DNA sequence: TGTGCCAGCAGCTTGCGTCTAGCGGGCACGACGGGGTACAATGAGCAGTTCTTC. The rearrangement joined TRBV5-6 to TRBJ2-1; 8 central bases correspond to TRBD2. The germline V gene sets CDR1 to SGHDT and CDR2 to YYEEEE. The CDR3 sequence holds 18 residues, the cysteine and phenylalanine included. Solely the CDR3 DNA is kept, with 54 bases framed from the first base. Trimmed from V: 1 base; trimmed from J: 4 bases; junction bases lacking a gene match: 13. This CDR3, with the reference TRBV5-6 and TRBJ2-1 proteins standing in past its ends, gives the full variable domain DAGVTQSPTHLIKTRGQQVTLRCSPKSGHDTVSWYQQALGQGPQFIFQYYEEEERQRGNFPDRFSGHQFPNYSSELNVNALLLGDSALYLCASSLRLAGTTGYNEQFFGPGTRLTVL.